The 20 T cell receptor beta chains below all came from one sample that was sequenced in a study of shared clonotypes between healthy human individuals. Repertoires were generated with immunoSEQ multiplex PCR, while TCRdb's copy carries only in-frame clones and drops some. The sample carries approximately 940,000 clones, 76% recorded once. Sequenced input: memory CD4+ T cells sorted from blood. Subset reported: CD45RA-negative fraction. Source of these receptors: a man aged 18 to 35 in good health.

The rearrangement joins TRBV6-5 to TRBJ1-1; tentative D call: TRBD1 (6 bases). V was cut by 5 bases and J by 11 bases, with 15 bases left in between. There are 12 residues in the CDR3. CDR1 MNHEY and CDR2 SVGAGI come from the germline V gene. CDR3 nucleotide sequence: TGTGCCAGCAGTAACAACAGGGCTTTGGCTTTCTTT. It is translated as CASSNNRALAFF.

This chain joins TRBV18 and TRBJ1-3; no clear D. From germline, CDR1 is KGHSH and CDR2 LQKENI. The CDR3 has 16 residues. The ends were cut back, 2 bases at V and 2 bases at J, with 13 bases in the middle. CDR3 region: CASSPGTQRAGNTIYF. The CDR3, as DNA: TGTGCCAGCTCACCAGGAACGCAAAGGGCTGGAAACACCATATATTTT.

Comment on this clone: The sample carries other DNA sequences with the same CDR3. CDR3 DNA sequence: TGTGCCAGCAGTAGGAGCTCCTACGAGCAGTACTTC. The encoded protein is CASSRSSYEQYF. The J gene is TRBJ2-7, the V gene TRBV2; D unclear. V lost 5 bases to trimming and J lost 0 bases, with 5 bases between them. Germline assignment: CDR1 SNHLY and CDR2 FYNNEI. This CDR3 is built from 12 residues.

The gene calls are TRBV19 and TRBJ2-7; tentatively, D is TRBD1 (6 bases). Trimming stripped 2 bases from V and 6 bases from J, with 14 bases between. Germline values: CDR1 LNHDA, CDR2 SQIVND (reference sequence). CDR3 size: 14 residues. The CDR3 sequence: CASSIQGTSGEQYF. CDR3 sequence (DNA): TGTGCCAGTAGTATACAGGGGACGAGCGGCGAGCAGTACTTC.

The chain uses TRBV7-2 and TRBJ1-5; D call uncertain. Looked up from germline, CDR1 is SGHTA and CDR2 is FQGNSA. This CDR3 is built from 12 residues. Trimming took 3 bases from V and 6 from J, leaving 6 bases between them. CDR3 loop: CASSFPGQPQHF. For the CDR3, the DNA is TGTGCCAGCAGCTTCCCAGGTCAGCCCCAGCATTTT.

The gene calls are TRBV11-2 and TRBJ2-1; TRBD2 matches 7 bases. With V trimmed by 5 bases and J by 2 bases, 6 bases remained unmatched. The germline V gene encodes CDR1 SGHAT and CDR2 FQNNGV. CDR3 length: 15 amino acids. The CDR3 sequence: CASSTSSGTYNEQFF. CDR3 sequence (DNA): TGTGCCAGCAGCACCTCCAGCGGGACCTACAATGAGCAGTTCTTC.

This clone was observed once. CDR3 loop: CASSFIGGAGTDTQYF. The CDR3 region has the DNA TGTGCCAGCAGTTTTATTGGGGGGGCTGGAACAGATACGCAGTATTTT. The chain couples TRBV27 to TRBJ2-3, with D maybe TRBD2 (7 bases). CDR1 is MNHEY, CDR2 SMNVEV, per germline (reference sequence). The CDR3 is 16 residues long. Trimming stripped 3 bases from V and 3 bases from J, with 16 bases between.

The chain couples TRBV6-1 to TRBJ2-7; the D gene is possibly TRBD1 (5 bases). This CDR3 is 14 amino acids long. V was trimmed by 4 bases and J by 1 base, leaving 11 bases between them. The germline V gene has CDR1 MNHNS and CDR2 SASEGT. The CDR3 sequence is CASSGQLSSYEQYF. In DNA form, the CDR3 reads TGTGCCAGCAGTGGACAGCTTTCTTCCTACGAGCAGTACTTC.

The chain carries TRBV7-2 and TRBJ2-1; 14 bases map to TRBD2. With V trimmed by 4 bases and J by 1 base, 9 bases remained unmatched. Germline V gives CDR1 SGHTA, CDR2 FQGNSA. The length of the CDR3 is 19 residues. This chain's CDR3 is CASSSRTSGGKKSYNEQFF. CDR3 in DNA: TGTGCCAGCAGCTCCCGGACTAGCGGGGGGAAAAAGTCCTACAATGAGCAGTTCTTC.

This chain connects TRBV7-6 to TRBJ1-1; TRBD1 matches at 8 bases. CDR3 size: 15 residues. Germline lookup yields CDR1 SGHVS and CDR2 FNYEAQ. V was pared by 5 bases and J by 0 bases, with 5 bases of the junction left unmatched. CDR3 protein: CASSATTGVNTEAFF. CDR3 DNA: TGTGCCAGCAGCGCCACGACAGGGGTGAACACTGAAGCTTTCTTT.

The gene calls are TRBV7-3 and TRBJ2-2, with 7 nucleotides matching TRBD1. Germline-derived CDR1 and CDR2 are SGHTA and FQGTGA. This CDR3 has 15 amino acids. V shed 5 bases, J shed 3 bases, and the junction held 6 bases outside the gene matches. CDR3 bases: TGTGCCAGCAGCCCCCGGGACAGAGACACCGGGGAGCTGTTTTTT. Its protein product is CASSPRDRDTGELFF. Based on the CDR3 plus reference TRBV7-3 and TRBJ2-2, the full variable domain is GAGVSQTPSNKVTEKGKYVELRCDPISGHTALYWYRQSLGQGPEFLIYFQGTGAADDSGLPNDRFFAVRPEGSVSTLKIQRTERGDSAVYLCASSPRDRDTGELFFGEGSRLTVL.

The J gene is TRBJ1-5, the V gene TRBV6-1, with a possible D match to TRBD1 (5 bases). V lost 8 bases, J lost 3 bases, and 11 bases lay in between. Germline CDR1 is MNHNS and CDR2 is SASEGT. The CDR3 is 13 amino acids. CDR3: CASYDRTNQPQHF. The CDR3 region has the DNA TGTGCCAGCTACGACAGAACCAATCAGCCCCAGCATTTT.

This sequence joins TRBV19 and TRBJ1-4; unclear D gene. This CDR3 is built from 14 residues. Germline CDR1 is LNHDA and CDR2 is SQIVND (reference sequence). Between the trimmed V and J ends, which lost 4 bases and 3 bases, there was a span of 9 bases. The CDR3 region is CASSTDEANEKLFF. CDR3 bases: TGTGCCAGTAGTACGGACGAGGCTAATGAAAAACTGTTTTTT.

In the case of this clone: The sample has other DNA sequences that encode this CDR3 too. The chain joins TRBV6-1 to TRBJ1-1; D ambiguous. This CDR3 spans 13 amino acids. Germline V CDR1 and CDR2: MNHNS, SASEGT. V lost 4 bases and J lost 0, with 6 bases in between. The CDR3 spells CASSVQMNTEAFF. CDR3 coding DNA: TGTGCCAGCAGTGTCCAGATGAACACTGAAGCTTTCTTT.

This chain uses TRBV5-1 with TRBJ2-1; 10 bases map to TRBD1. The V segment lost 5 bases and the J segment 2 bases; nucleotides outside the gene matches: 4. The CDR3 length is 15 residues. Germline assignment: CDR1 SGHRS and CDR2 YFSETQ. The CDR3 DNA sequence: TGCGCCAGCAGAAGGACAGGGGGGACCTACAATGAGCAGTTCTTC. Its translation is CASRRTGGTYNEQFF.

The gene calls are TRBV11-2 and TRBJ1-4, with D perhaps TRBD1 (6 bases). Germline CDR1 is SGHAT and CDR2 is FQNNGV. The V and J ends lost 4 bases and 7 bases respectively, with 16 bases between them. The CDR3 runs 15 residues. The chain's CDR3 is CASSSLRGITEKLFF. The CDR3 DNA reads TGTGCCAGCAGCTCCCTCAGGGGTATCACTGAAAAACTGTTTTTT.

V is TRBV5-6 and J is TRBJ1-2; D is undetermined. V dropped 4 bases and J dropped 8 bases, with 9 bases sitting between them. Per the germline V gene, CDR1 is SGHDT and CDR2 is YYEEEE. The CDR3 has 11 amino acids. The CDR3 region has the DNA TGTGCCAGCAGCACACAACGCGGCTACACCTTC. This translates into CASSTQRGYTF.

This sequence joins TRBV2 and TRBJ1-4; D remains unclear. The CDR3 consists of 13 residues. V lost 8 bases, J lost 8 bases, and 15 bases lay in between. CDR1 and CDR2 (germline): SNHLY, FYNNEI. This chain's CDR3 is CASSGGPGEKLFF. The CDR3 DNA follows: TGTGCCAGCTCCGGAGGGCCGGGGGAAAAACTGTTTTTT.

This clone was seen ten or more times. This chain connects TRBV6-6 to TRBJ1-5; the D is unclear. V was shortened by 0 bases and J by 3 bases, with 6 bases between the two germline ends. The CDR3 covers 14 residues. Germline CDR1 MNHNY, CDR2 SVGAGI (reference sequence). CDR3 sequence: CASSYSNTNQPQHF. The CDR3 bases are TGTGCCAGCAGTTACTCTAACACCAATCAGCCCCAGCATTTT.

The chain couples TRBV9 to TRBJ1-4, with TRBD1 as a possible D gene (5 bases). V was pared by 8 bases and J by 0 bases, with 14 bases between. The CDR3 runs to 15 residues. The germline gives CDR1 SGDLS, CDR2 YYNGEE. The CDR3 loop reads CASPPGLPTNEKLFF. The CDR3 DNA is TGTGCCAGTCCTCCGGGGCTACCAACTAATGAAAAACTGTTTTTT.